A single sample is the source of the 5 T cell receptor beta chains below, sequenced in a study of blood T cell repertoires in COVID-19. Assay used: immunoSEQ multiplex PCR; TCRdb lists only in-frame clones, some missing. Of about 50,000 clones in the sample, 65% to 80% were seen once. Material for sequencing was peripheral blood. The origin of the receptors is a man aged 65-85 years with active or convalescent COVID-19.

The J gene is TRBJ2-3, the V gene TRBV18, with D uncertain. Germline CDR1 reads KGHSH; CDR2 reads LQKENI. This CDR3 has 16 residues. Trimming shortened V by 1 base and J by 0 bases, and 11 bases separated the two germline ends. The CDR3 loop is CASSPRMSTSTDTQYF. CDR3 DNA: TGTGCCAGCTCACCACGAATGAGTACTAGCACAGATACGCAGTATTTT. The whole variable domain, remainder taken from reference TRBV18 and TRBJ2-3, is NAGVMQNPRHLVRRRGQEARLRCSPMKGHSHVYWYRQLPEEGLKFMVYLQKENIIDESGMPKERFSAEFPKEGPSILRIQQVVRGDSAAYFCASSPRMSTSTDTQYFGPGTRLTVL.

The V and J genes are TRBV5-1 and TRBJ1-3; 7 bases line up with TRBD1. The CDR3 extends over 18 amino acids. The germline V gene has CDR1 SGHRS and CDR2 YFSETQ. Losses at the gene ends were 4 bases for V and 0 bases for J; bases not matched to a gene: 13. DNA for the CDR3: TGCGCCAGCAGCCCGGGACAGAAAATTGACCACTCTGGAAACACCATATATTTT. Amino acids: CASSPGQKIDHSGNTIYF.

The chain is built from TRBV12-5 and TRBJ2-1; 12 nucleotides align to TRBD2. V dropped 5 bases and J dropped 4; count of bases not matched to a gene: 6. The CDR3 consists of 16 residues. Germline CDR1 reads LGHNT; CDR2 reads FRNRAP. The CDR3 coding sequence is TGTGCTAGTGGTCCACCTCTAGCGGGAGGGTACAATGAGCAGTTCTTC. This sequence encodes CASGPPLAGGYNEQFF.

The chain combines TRBV18 with TRBJ2-2; 8 nucleotides match TRBD2. The CDR3 contains 16 residues. Germline CDR1 is KGHSH and CDR2 is LQKENI. J lost 0 bases, V lost 5 bases, and 5 bases had no gene match. This CDR3 is CASSSRLATNTGELFF. The CDR3 nucleotides are TGTGCCAGCTCATCTCGACTAGCGACGAACACCGGGGAGCTGTTTTTT.

V gene TRBV19 combines with J gene TRBJ2-2, with 12 bases aligning to TRBD2. J was trimmed by 5 bases and V by 3 bases; bases with no gene match: 16. The CDR3 runs to 20 residues. Per the germline V gene, CDR1 is LNHDA and CDR2 is SQIVND (reference sequence). The CDR3 DNA reads TGTGCCAGTAGTATGCCCCTCCCTAGCGGGAGGGCCTTGGGGACCGGGGAGCTGTTTTTT. Translated: CASSMPLPSGRALGTGELFF.